The rows below give T cell receptor beta chains drawn from one sample of a study of beta chain features in type 1 diabetes. Clones were sequenced by immunoSEQ multiplex PCR, and TCRdb holds only the in-frame ones, with some missing. The top ten hold 0.01% of the sample, which has more than 300,000 clones, over 10% seen once. Specimen: naive CD4+ T cells from blood. The source of these receptors is a woman aged 18-29 years with type 1 diabetes. CDR3s include the opening cysteine and the closing phenylalanine or tryptophan. The D gene is left open where the match is weak. Only some rows state a clone size, as once, few, many or a class for expanded clones.

clone size	D gene	V gene	J gene	CDR3 protein	CDR3 DNA
few	-	TRBV5-4	TRBJ2-5	CASSAGGTGETQYF	TGTGCCAGCAGCGCAGGGGGGACTGGAGAGACCCAGTACTTC
few	-	TRBV6-5	TRBJ1-5	CASSAEYSNQPQHF	TGTGCCAGCAGTGCAGAATATAGCAATCAGCCCCAGCATTTT
-	-	TRBV6-4	TRBJ2-1	CASSEVLRPGYNEQFF	TGTGCCAGCAGTGAAGTCCTGCGGCCTGGGTACAATGAGCAGTTCTTC
-	TRBD2	TRBV19	TRBJ2-7	CASSRAGLAAYEQYF	TGTGCCAGTAGTCGCGCCGGGCTAGCGGCCTACGAGCAGTACTTC
-	-	TRBV7-9	TRBJ2-2	CASSSVELFF	TGTGCCAGCAGCTCCGTAGAGCTGTTTTTT
few	-	TRBV30	TRBJ1-1	CAWSPAGTEAFF	TGTGCCTGGAGCCCGGCCGGGACTGAAGCTTTCTTT
-	-	TRBV20-1	TRBJ2-1	CSAFLREVQFF	TGCAGTGCTTTTCTCCGGGAAGTGCAGTTCTTC
few	-	TRBV21-1	TRBJ2-1	CASISGGDNEQFF	TGTGCCAGCATTTCGGGGGGGGACAATGAGCAGTTCTTC
few	-	TRBV6-6	TRBJ1-5	CASQATNQPQHF	TGTGCCAGCCAAGCCACGAATCAGCCCCAGCATTTT
few	TRBD2	TRBV5-3	TRBJ2-1	CARSYRGRDNEQFF	TGTGCCAGAAGCTATCGGGGGAGGGATAATGAGCAGTTCTTC
few	-	TRBV29-1	TRBJ2-2	CSVSTRYTGELFF	TGCAGCGTTTCTACGCGGTACACCGGGGAGCTGTTTTTT
-	TRBD2	TRBV10-2	TRBJ2-3	CASSPWTSGVGTQYF	TGCGCCAGCAGCCCATGGACTAGCGGAGTTGGTACGCAGTATTTT
-	TRBD1	TRBV9	TRBJ1-1	CASAGQVNTEAFF	TGTGCCAGCGCGGGACAGGTGAACACTGAAGCTTTCTTT
-	TRBD1	TRBV5-1	TRBJ2-3	CASSSTGGPADTQYF	TGCGCCAGCAGCTCGACAGGGGGACCAGCAGATACGCAGTATTTT
-	-	TRBV28	TRBJ2-1	CATLQGSYNEQFF	TGTGCCACCTTACAGGGCTCCTACAATGAGCAGTTCTTC
few	TRBD1	TRBV14	TRBJ1-2	CASSTGQFYGYTF	TGTGCCAGTTCTACGGGACAGTTCTATGGCTACACCTTC
-	TRBD2	TRBV11-2	TRBJ2-1	CASSTPGLAGNEQFF	TGTGCCAGCAGCACACCGGGACTAGCGGGTAATGAGCAGTTCTTC
-	-	TRBV7-8	TRBJ1-5	CASSPREQPQHF	TGTGCCAGCAGCCCGAGAGAGCAGCCCCAGCATTTT
few	-	TRBV6-5	TRBJ2-6	CASSYSGVLTF	TGTGCCAGCAGTTACTCCGGCGTCCTGACTTTC
-	-	TRBV5-4	TRBJ2-3	CASSFQSTTDTQYF	TGTGCCAGCAGCTTTCAGTCCACCACAGATACGCAGTATTTT